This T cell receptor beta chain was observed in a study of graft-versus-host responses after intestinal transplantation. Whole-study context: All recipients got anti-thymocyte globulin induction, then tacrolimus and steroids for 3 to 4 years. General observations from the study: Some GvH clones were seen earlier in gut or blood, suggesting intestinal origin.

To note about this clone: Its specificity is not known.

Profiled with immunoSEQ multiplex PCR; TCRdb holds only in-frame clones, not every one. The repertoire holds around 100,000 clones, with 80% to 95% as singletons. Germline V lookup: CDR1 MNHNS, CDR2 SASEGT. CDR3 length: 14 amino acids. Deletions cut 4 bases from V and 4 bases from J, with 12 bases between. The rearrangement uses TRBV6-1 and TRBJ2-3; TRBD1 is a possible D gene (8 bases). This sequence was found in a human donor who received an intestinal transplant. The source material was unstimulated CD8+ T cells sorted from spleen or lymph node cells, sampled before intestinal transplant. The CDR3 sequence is CASSGTGRADTQYF. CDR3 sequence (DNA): TGTGCCAGCAGTGGGACAGGGAGGGCAGATACGCAGTATTTT.